This TCR beta chain stems from a study of T-cell memory formation after mild COVID-19. TCRdb reprocessed the 5' RACE reads with MiXCR, giving one entry per CDR3 protein. This sample has 300,000 to 400,000 distinct CDR3 sequences; 13% to 15% occur once, and the top ten carry around 22%. Study results and caveats: The study found contracting CD4+ clones mainly in CM and EM and contracting CD8+ clones in EMRA.

This clonotype was seen a few times. The antigen remains undetermined. Sequence at one end of the junction differs from germline and may be a read error. Germline values: CDR1 SSHAT, CDR2 FNYEAQ (reference sequence). This CDR3 comprises 14 residues. This TCR was sampled from a man aged 18 to 30 who had mild COVID-19 (a few samples of this study predate the infection). Cell type and time point are not known. The sample taken for sequencing was PBMCs or a T cell subset sorted from them (not recorded which). V is TRBV7-7 and J is TRBJ2-1; 7 nucleotides align to TRBD1. CDR3 in amino acids: CASSPQGTVNEQFF. CDR3 DNA: TGTGCTAGCAGCCCCCAAGGGACAGTCAATGAGCAGTTCTTC.